Following are 20 T cell receptor beta chains from one sample sequenced in a study of CD4 T cells in relation to SARS-CoV-2 and coronaviruses. The unexposed donors gave CD4+ T cells in about 2010-2019, prior to COVID-19. After around nine days of culture, CD4+ T cells were isolated. Only in-frame clones appear in the TCRdb table, and some are missing; sequencing was by immunoSEQ multiplex PCR. The sample holds roughly 21,000 clones, 76% seen once. These TCRs are of unknown antigen specificity. Sequencing was done on a sample of CD4+ T cells from PBMCs, cultured in vitro. The receptor set was obtained from a human donor in good health.

The J gene is TRBJ2-1, the V gene TRBV5-1; either TRBD1 or TRBD2 may supply D (5 bases each). Trimming removed 0 bases from V and 8 bases from J, with 18 bases in between. The CDR3 is 16 residues long. Germline V gene sequence: CDR1 SGHRS, CDR2 YFSETQ. CDR3: CASSLAGARNGDEQFF. CDR3 nucleotide sequence: TGCGCCAGCAGCTTGGCCGGGGCACGAAATGGGGATGAGCAGTTCTTC.

This clone was seen only a few times. The V and J genes are TRBV10-3 and TRBJ1-6, with D possibly matching TRBD1 (5 bases). Germline lookup yields CDR1 ENHRY and CDR2 SYGVKD. This CDR3 has 13 amino acids. V gave up 10 bases and J gave up 4 bases, with 11 bases separating them. The DNA of the CDR3 is TGTGCCACCTTCGGGGGTTATAATTCACCCCTCCACTTT. This gives the protein CATFGGYNSPLHF.

This sequence joins TRBV4-1 and TRBJ1-1; perhaps TRBD1 as D (6 bases). Germline V lookup: CDR1 MGHRA, CDR2 YSYEKL. The CDR3 length is 16 residues. Trimming removed 4 bases at V and 1 base at J, with 16 bases between. CDR3 DNA sequence: TGCGCCAGCAGCCCCCCATTCGGGGGGCAGAACACTGAAGCTTTCTTT. Translating it yields CASSPPFGGQNTEAFF.

This clone appeared once. The chain joins TRBV15 to TRBJ2-5; the match to TRBD1 covers 7 bases. Germline CDR1 reads LNHNV; CDR2 reads YYDKDF (reference sequence). CDR3 length: 15 amino acids. The trim removed 0 bases at V and 3 bases at J, leaving 4 bases unmatched. The CDR3 nucleotides read TGTGCCACCAGCAGAGATCAGGGGACAGAAGAGACCCAGTACTTC. Translating it yields CATSRDQGTEETQYF.

The rearrangement uses TRBV10-3 and TRBJ1-3; D is perhaps TRBD1 (5 bases). The V end was cut by 0 bases, the J end by 7 bases, with 10 bases between. Per the germline V gene, CDR1 is ENHRY and CDR2 is SYGVKD. The CDR3 contains 14 residues. CDR3 residues: CAISESLSGNTIYF. CDR3 nucleotides: TGTGCCATCAGTGAGTCGTTATCAGGGAACACCATATATTTT.

The chain joins TRBV19 to TRBJ2-5; D call uncertain. The CDR3 is made up of 13 amino acids. CDR1 is LNHDA and CDR2 is SQIVND in the germline V gene (reference sequence). Trimming stripped 1 base from V and 3 bases from J, with 6 bases between. CDR3 residues: CASSIGGEETQYF. CDR3 in DNA: TGTGCCAGTAGTATAGGTGGGGAAGAGACCCAGTACTTC.

V gene TRBV19 combines with J gene TRBJ2-1, with no clear D. The CDR3 is made up of 16 amino acids. Trimming left V 5 bases short and J 1 base short, with 15 bases between. Looked up from germline, CDR1 is LNHDA and CDR2 is SQIVND (reference sequence). The chain's CDR3 is CASSLGFGRSYNEQFF. The CDR3 DNA reads TGTGCCAGTAGTTTAGGTTTCGGGCGTTCCTACAATGAGCAGTTCTTC.

The chain is built from TRBV18 and TRBJ1-1; D possibly corresponds to TRBD1 (6 bases). The CDR3 sequence is 15 residues long. Trimming stripped 2 bases from V and 4 bases from J, with 14 bases between. From germline, CDR1 is KGHSH and CDR2 LQKENI. This CDR3 is CASSPKQGRGTEAFF. CDR3 bases: TGTGCCAGCTCACCAAAACAGGGTCGGGGCACTGAAGCTTTCTTT.

The V call is TRBV4-1, the J call TRBJ2-5; TRBD2 matches 12 bases. From germline, CDR1 is MGHRA and CDR2 YSYEKL. V was clipped by 0 bases and J by 5 bases; unmatched bases: 7. CDR3 length equals 17 residues. The CDR3 sequence: CASSQDSRLAGDETQYF. The CDR3 DNA follows: TGCGCCAGCAGCCAAGACTCAAGACTAGCGGGAGACGAGACCCAGTACTTC.

The chain has TRBV28 and TRBJ1-1, with D tentatively TRBD1 (5 bases). Germline values: CDR1 MDHEN, CDR2 SYDVKM. CDR3 length equals 13 residues. V was shortened by 4 bases and J by 4 bases, with 10 bases between the two germline ends. The CDR3 loop is CASSSPGGTEAFF. The DNA for the CDR3 is TGTGCCAGCAGTTCTCCCGGGGGCACTGAAGCTTTCTTT.

The J gene is TRBJ2-1, the V gene TRBV20-1, with 8 nucleotides matching TRBD2. CDR1 is DFQATT, CDR2 SNEGSKA, per germline (reference sequence). The CDR3 totals 14 residues. V was clipped by 3 bases and J by 4 bases; unmatched bases: 5. The DNA of the CDR3 is TGCAGTGCTAGTAACGCGGGAGGTTACAATGAGCAGTTCTTC. Translation: CSASNAGGYNEQFF.

Only one count was recorded for this clone. This chain joins TRBV18 and TRBJ1-6; no firm D call. The CDR3 consists of 17 residues. Germline lookup yields CDR1 KGHSH and CDR2 LQKENI. V dropped 1 base and J dropped 0 bases, with 10 bases sitting between them. This CDR3 reads CASSPRTGSSYNSPLHF. DNA of the CDR3: TGTGCCAGCTCACCACGGACGGGTAGCTCCTATAATTCACCCCTCCACTTT.

The chain is built from TRBV14 and TRBJ1-3; D is perhaps TRBD1 (5 bases). The germline gives CDR1 SGHDN, CDR2 FVKESK. The CDR3 runs 17 residues. V was trimmed by 4 bases and J by 3 bases, leaving 19 bases between them. The CDR3 spells CASSPLGGAAGGNTIYF. The CDR3 DNA is TGTGCCAGCAGCCCGTTGGGAGGGGCGGCGGGTGGAAACACCATATATTTT.

This clone has only a few counts. V is TRBV5-1 and J is TRBJ1-3; D not certain. CDR3 length: 13 residues. Trimming took off 5 bases at V and 1 base at J, with 7 bases between the two ends. Per the germline V gene, CDR1 is SGHRS and CDR2 is YFSETQ. In DNA form, the CDR3 reads TGCGCCAGCAGTATGGGATCTGGAAACACCATATATTTT. Translating gives CASSMGSGNTIYF.

The chain joins TRBV4-1 to TRBJ2-7, with D unresolved. Germline CDR1 reads MGHRA; CDR2 reads YSYEKL. V was trimmed by 0 bases and J by 3 bases, leaving 9 bases between them. The CDR3 contains 14 residues. CDR3 sequence: CASSQEEWSYEQYF. CDR3 in DNA: TGCGCCAGCAGCCAAGAAGAGTGGAGCTACGAGCAGTACTTC.

The V call is TRBV2, the J call TRBJ2-7; no definite D call. Germline V gives CDR1 SNHLY, CDR2 FYNNEI. The CDR3 loop spans 13 amino acids. V shed 3 bases and J shed 7 bases, with 13 bases lying between them. Here the CDR3 DNA reads TGTGCCAGCAGTGACGGATACCATCCTGAGCAGTACTTC. It encodes CASSDGYHPEQYF.

V usage is TRBV3-1 (or the pseudogene TRBV3-2) and J usage is TRBJ2-7; a possible D gene is TRBD2 (6 bases). Germline V gives CDR1 LGHDT, CDR2 YNNKEL (reference sequence). The germline V and J ends were trimmed by 2 bases and 5 bases, with 16 bases remaining between them. This CDR3 is built from 15 residues. The CDR3 DNA follows: TGTGCCAGCAGCCAATTCTACTCCGGGGGTGACGAGCAGTACTTC. As protein: CASSQFYSGGDEQYF.

This chain joins TRBV28 and TRBJ2-3; TRBD1 matches 7 bases. The CDR3 is 16 residues long. The germline V gene has CDR1 MDHEN and CDR2 SYDVKM. J gave up 1 base and V 6 bases, and 10 bases lay outside the gene matches. CDR3 DNA sequence: TGTGCCAGCAGGTACCGCAGGACAGGAGGCACAGATACGCAGTATTTT. It encodes CASRYRRTGGTDTQYF.

The gene calls are TRBV6-5 and TRBJ2-7; TRBD2 matches at 10 bases. CDR1 MNHEY and CDR2 SVGAGI come from the germline V gene. This CDR3 is built from 14 residues. The V segment lost 6 bases and the J segment 4 bases; nucleotides outside the gene matches: 6. CDR3: CASSPSSGRYEQYF. The CDR3 DNA reads TGTGCCAGCAGCCCCTCTAGCGGGAGATACGAGCAGTACTTC.

The V gene is TRBV18, the J gene TRBJ2-3; possibly TRBD2 for D (7 bases). This CDR3 has 16 amino acids. Germline-derived CDR1 and CDR2 are KGHSH and LQKENI. Deletions cut 3 bases from V and 2 bases from J, with 15 bases between. DNA of the CDR3: TGTGCCAGCTCACCCGGAGCGGGGACAAACACAGATACGCAGTATTTT. This translates into CASSPGAGTNTDTQYF.